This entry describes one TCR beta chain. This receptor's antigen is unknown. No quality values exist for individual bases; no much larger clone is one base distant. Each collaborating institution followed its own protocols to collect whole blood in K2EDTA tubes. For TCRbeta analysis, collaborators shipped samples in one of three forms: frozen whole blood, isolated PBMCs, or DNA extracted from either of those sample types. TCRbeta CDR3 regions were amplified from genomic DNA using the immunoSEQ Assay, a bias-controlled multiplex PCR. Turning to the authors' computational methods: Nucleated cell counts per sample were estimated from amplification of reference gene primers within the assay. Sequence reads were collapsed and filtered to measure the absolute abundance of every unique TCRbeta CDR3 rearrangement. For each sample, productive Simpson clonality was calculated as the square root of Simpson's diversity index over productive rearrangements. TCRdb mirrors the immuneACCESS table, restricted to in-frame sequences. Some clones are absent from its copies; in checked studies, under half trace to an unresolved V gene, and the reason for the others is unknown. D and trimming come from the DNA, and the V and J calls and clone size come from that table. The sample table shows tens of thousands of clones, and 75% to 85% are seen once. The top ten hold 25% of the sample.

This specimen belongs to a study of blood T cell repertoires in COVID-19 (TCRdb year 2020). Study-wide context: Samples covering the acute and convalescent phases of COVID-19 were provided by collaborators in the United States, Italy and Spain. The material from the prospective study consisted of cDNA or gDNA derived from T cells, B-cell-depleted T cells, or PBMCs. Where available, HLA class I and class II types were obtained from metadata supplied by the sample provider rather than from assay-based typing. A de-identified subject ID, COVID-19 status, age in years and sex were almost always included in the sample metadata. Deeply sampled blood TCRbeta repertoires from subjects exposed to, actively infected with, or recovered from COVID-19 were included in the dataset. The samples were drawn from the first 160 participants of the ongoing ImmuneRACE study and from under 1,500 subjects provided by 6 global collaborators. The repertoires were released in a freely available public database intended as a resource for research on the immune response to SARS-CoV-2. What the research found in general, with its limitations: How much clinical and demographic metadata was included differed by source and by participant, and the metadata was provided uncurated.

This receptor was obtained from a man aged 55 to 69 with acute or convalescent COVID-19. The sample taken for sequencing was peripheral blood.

The DNA is TGTGCCAGCAGTCAACAGGGACAAGAGACCCAGTACTTC. This translates into CASSQQGQETQYF. Here the chain combines TRBV2 and TRBJ2-5; TRBD1 is perhaps the D gene, given 6 matching bases. As encoded in the germline V gene, CDR1 is SNHLY while CDR2 is FYNNEI. The junction carries 9 bases between V and J, which are trimmed by 5 bases and 2 bases respectively. The CDR3, from cysteine to phenylalanine, totals 13 residues. Here the CDR3 DNA is all that survives: 39 bases in frame from base 1.